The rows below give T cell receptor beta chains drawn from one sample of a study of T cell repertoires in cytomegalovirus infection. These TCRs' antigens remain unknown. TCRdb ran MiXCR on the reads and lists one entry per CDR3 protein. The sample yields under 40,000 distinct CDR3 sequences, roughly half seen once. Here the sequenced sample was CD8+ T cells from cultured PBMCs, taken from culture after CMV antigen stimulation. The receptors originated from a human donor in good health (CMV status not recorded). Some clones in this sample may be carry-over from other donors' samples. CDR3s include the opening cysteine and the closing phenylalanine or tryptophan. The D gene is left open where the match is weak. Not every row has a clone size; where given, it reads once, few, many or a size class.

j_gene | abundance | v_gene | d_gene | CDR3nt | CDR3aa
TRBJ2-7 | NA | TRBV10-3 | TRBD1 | TGTGCCATCAGTCATCCGGGACAGGGCTACGAGCAGTACTTC | CAISHPGQGYEQYF
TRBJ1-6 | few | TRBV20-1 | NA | TGCAGTGCTAGAGATCTCCGGGTGAGCTCCTATAATTCACCCCTCCACTTT | CSARDLRVSSYNSPLHF
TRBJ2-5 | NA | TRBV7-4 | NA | TGTGCCAGCAGCCCGACAGAAGAGACCCAGTACTTC | CASSPTEETQYF
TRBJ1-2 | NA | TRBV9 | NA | TGTGCCAGCAGCGGGACGGACTATGGCTACACCTTC | CASSGTDYGYTF
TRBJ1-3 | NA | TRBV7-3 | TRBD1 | TGTGCCAGCAGCTCCGACAGGGGGCCTGGAAACACCATATATTTT | CASSSDRGPGNTIYF
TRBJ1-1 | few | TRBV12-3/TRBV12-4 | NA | TGTGCCAGCAATGGACCGTTGAACACTGAAGCTTTCTTT | CASNGPLNTEAFF
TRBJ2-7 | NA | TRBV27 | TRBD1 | TGTGCCAGCAGTTTGACAGGGGGCTACGAGCAGTACTTC | CASSLTGGYEQYF
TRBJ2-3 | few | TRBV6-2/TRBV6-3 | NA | TGTGCCAGCAGTCACGAAGAAACCACAGATACGCAGTATTTT | CASSHEETTDTQYF
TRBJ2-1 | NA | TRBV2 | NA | TGTGCCAGCAGTGGCAGCGTCAATGAGCAGTTCTTC | CASSGSVNEQFF
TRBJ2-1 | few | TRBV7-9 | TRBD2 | TGTGCCAGCAGCTCCCTGGGGGGGGGGAATGAGCAGTTCTTC | CASSSLGGGNEQFF
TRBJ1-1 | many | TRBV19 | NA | TGTGCCAGTAGTACCCTCGGTCCCACTGAAGCTTTCTTT | CASSTLGPTEAFF
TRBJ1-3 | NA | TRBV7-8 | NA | TGTGCCAGCAGCTCCGGGACCTCTGGAAACACCATATATTTT | CASSSGTSGNTIYF
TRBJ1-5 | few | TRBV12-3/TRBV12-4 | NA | TGTGCCAGCAGTTTTACCCGGGGTCAGCCCCAGCATTTT | CASSFTRGQPQHF
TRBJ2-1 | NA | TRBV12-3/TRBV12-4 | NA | TGTGCCCTACTCAGGAACAATGAGCAGTTCTTC | CALLRNNEQFF
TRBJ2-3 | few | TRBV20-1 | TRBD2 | TGCAGTGCTAGAACAGGACTAGCGGGAGATGGGTATCCTGCAGATACGCAGTATTTT | CSARTGLAGDGYPADTQYF
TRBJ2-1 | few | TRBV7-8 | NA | TGTGCCAGCAGCCAATGGGACAATGAGCAGTTCTTC | CASSQWDNEQFF
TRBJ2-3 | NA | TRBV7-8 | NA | TGTGCCAGCAGCTTCCTCCAAGATACGCAGTATTTT | CASSFLQDTQYF
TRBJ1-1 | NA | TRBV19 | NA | TGTGCCAGTAGTCCCCTGGGGAGCACTGAAGCTTTCTTT | CASSPLGSTEAFF
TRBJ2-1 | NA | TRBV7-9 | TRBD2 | TGTGCCAGCAGTTCTACTAGCGGGATCAGTGAGCAGTTCTTC | CASSSTSGISEQFF
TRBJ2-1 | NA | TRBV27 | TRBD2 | TGTGCCAGCAGATCTTCGACTAGCGGGAGGACCTACAATGAGCAGTTCTTC | CASRSSTSGRTYNEQFF
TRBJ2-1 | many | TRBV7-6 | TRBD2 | TGTGCCAGCAGCTTAGGGTCCGGGACTAGAGTCAATGAGCAGTTCTTC | CASSLGSGTRVNEQFF
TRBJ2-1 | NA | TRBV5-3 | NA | TGTGCCAGCAGCTTCACGGGACTCGCAAATGAGCAGTTCTTC | CASSFTGLANEQFF
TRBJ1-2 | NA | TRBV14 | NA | TGTGCCAGCAGCCAAGGGACCGTCTATGGCTACACCTTC | CASSQGTVYGYTF
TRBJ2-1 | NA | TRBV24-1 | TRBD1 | TGTGCCACCAGTGATACTACAGGGGCCTCCTACAATGAGCAGTTCTTC | CATSDTTGASYNEQFF
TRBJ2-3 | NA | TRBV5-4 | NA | TGTGCCAGCAGCTTGGACAAGAAAGTCTGGGCAGATACGCAGTATTTT | CASSLDKKVWADTQYF
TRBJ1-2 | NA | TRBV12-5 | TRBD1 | TGTGCTAGTGGTTCTGAACAGGGGCGTGGCTACACCTTC | CASGSEQGRGYTF
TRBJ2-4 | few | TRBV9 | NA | TGTGCCAGCAGCGTAGAAAGTGGAGGGGCAGGGAACATTCAGTACTTC | CASSVESGGAGNIQYF
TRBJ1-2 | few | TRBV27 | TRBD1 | TGTGCCAGCAGTCCCCTGGACAGGCACTATGGCTACACCTTC | CASSPLDRHYGYTF
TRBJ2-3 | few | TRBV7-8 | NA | TGTGCCAGCAGCCAAAAGGGGTCCTACATAGGAGATACGCAGTATTTT | CASSQKGSYIGDTQYF
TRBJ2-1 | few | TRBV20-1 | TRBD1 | TGCAGTGCTAGAGACGGACAGGGCCACTCCTACAATGAGCAGTTCTTC | CSARDGQGHSYNEQFF
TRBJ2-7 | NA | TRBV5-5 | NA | TGTGCCAGCAGCTTGGACAAGCTCTACGAGCAGTACTTC | CASSLDKLYEQYF
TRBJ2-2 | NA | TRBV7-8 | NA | TGTGCCACCAGACGCAGGTCGAACACCGGGGAGCTGTTTTTT | CATRRRSNTGELFF
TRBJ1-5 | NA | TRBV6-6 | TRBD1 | TGTGCCAGCAGCGCCGACAGGGCAGCAAGTCAGCCCCAGCATTTT | CASSADRAASQPQHF
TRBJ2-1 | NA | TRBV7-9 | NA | TGTGCCAGCAGCTTAGCCCTCGGCGATGAGCAGTTCTTC | CASSLALGDEQFF
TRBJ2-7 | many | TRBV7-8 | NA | TGTGCCAGCAGCTTAGGCAGGGCCAGCTCCTACGAGCAGTACTTC | CASSLGRASSYEQYF
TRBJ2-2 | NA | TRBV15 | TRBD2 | TGTGCCACCAGCCCGCCTATAAGCGGGAGTTCCGGGGAGCTGTTTTTT | CATSPPISGSSGELFF
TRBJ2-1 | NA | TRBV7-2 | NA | TGTGCCAGCAGCCTCCGGGGCAGCGGTTTCTACGAGCAGTTCTTC | CASSLRGSGFYEQFF
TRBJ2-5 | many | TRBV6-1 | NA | TGTGCCAGCAGTGGAACTTACGAGACCCAGTACTTC | CASSGTYETQYF
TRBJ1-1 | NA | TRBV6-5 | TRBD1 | TGTGCCAGCAGTTACTCGGCGACAGGGGTGGGGAACACTGAAGCTTTCTTT | CASSYSATGVGNTEAFF
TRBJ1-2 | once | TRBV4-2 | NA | TGTGCCAGCATGGGGCCTAACTATGGCTACACCTTC | CASMGPNYGYTF
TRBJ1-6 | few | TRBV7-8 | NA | TGTGCCAGCAGCTTATGGTCCCGACAGAGTGATAATTCACCCCTCCACTTT | CASSLWSRQSDNSPLHF
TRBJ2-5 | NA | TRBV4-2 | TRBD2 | TGTGCCAGCAGCCAAGAAACTAGCGGGAGGAGAGGAGAGACCCAGTACTTC | CASSQETSGRRGETQYF
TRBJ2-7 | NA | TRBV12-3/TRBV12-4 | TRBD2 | TGTGCCAGCAGTCCTCCGGGACTAGCGGGAGCCAGCGAGCAGTACTTC | CASSPPGLAGASEQYF
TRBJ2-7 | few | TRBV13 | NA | TGTGCCAGCAGCCCCGGGGACTCCACCGCCTCCTACGAGCAGTACTTC | CASSPGDSTASYEQYF
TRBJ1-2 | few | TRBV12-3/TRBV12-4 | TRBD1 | TGTGCCGGTTTGCACGGGACAGGGAGCACGTATGGCTACACCTTC | CAGLHGTGSTYGYTF
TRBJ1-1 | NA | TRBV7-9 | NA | TGTGCCAGCAGCCCGGCGAGGGGAGAAACTGAAGCTTTCTTT | CASSPARGETEAFF
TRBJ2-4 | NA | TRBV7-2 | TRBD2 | TGTGCCAGCAGCTTACCGGCTAGCGGGAGTTCCAAAAACATTCAGTACTTC | CASSLPASGSSKNIQYF
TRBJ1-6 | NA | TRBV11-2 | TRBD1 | TGTGCCAGCACCAGGACAGGGGAACCCGCACCCCTCCACTTT | CASTRTGEPAPLHF
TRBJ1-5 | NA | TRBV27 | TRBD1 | TGTGCCAGCAGTCCAATCAATCAGGGGGATCAGCCCCAGCATTTT | CASSPINQGDQPQHF
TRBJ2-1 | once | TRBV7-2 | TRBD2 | TGTGTCAGCAGCCATTCTAGCGGGGCCTACAATGAGCAGTTCTTC | CVSSHSSGAYNEQFF
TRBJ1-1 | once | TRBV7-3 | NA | TGTGCCAGCGAGAACACTGAAGCTTTCTTT | CASENTEAFF
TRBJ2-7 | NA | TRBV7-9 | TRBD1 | TGTGCCAGCAGTAGCTGGGACAGCGGTGACTACGAGCAGTACTTC | CASSSWDSGDYEQYF
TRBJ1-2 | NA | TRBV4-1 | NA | TGTGCCAGCACCAAGGATCAGTATGGCTACACCTTC | CASTKDQYGYTF